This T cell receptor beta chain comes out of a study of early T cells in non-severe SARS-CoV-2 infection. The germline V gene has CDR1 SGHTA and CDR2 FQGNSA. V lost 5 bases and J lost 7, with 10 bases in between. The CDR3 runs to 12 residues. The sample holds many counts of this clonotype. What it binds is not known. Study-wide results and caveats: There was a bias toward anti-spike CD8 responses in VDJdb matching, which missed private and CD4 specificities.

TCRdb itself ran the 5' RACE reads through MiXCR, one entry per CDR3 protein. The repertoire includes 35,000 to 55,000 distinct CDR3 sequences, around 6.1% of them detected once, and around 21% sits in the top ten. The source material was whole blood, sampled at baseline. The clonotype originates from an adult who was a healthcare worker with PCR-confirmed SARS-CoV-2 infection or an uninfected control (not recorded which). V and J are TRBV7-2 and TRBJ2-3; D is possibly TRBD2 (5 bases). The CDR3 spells CASSPERYTQYF. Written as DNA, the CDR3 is TGTGCCAGCAGCCCGGAGCGGTATACGCAGTATTTT.